This entry describes one T cell receptor beta chain. Its antigen is as yet unknown. Clones were sequenced by immunoSEQ multiplex PCR, and TCRdb holds only the in-frame ones, with some missing. Here the sample spans under 2,500 clones, just over 70% being singletons. This record belongs to a study of PD-1 blockade in classical Hodgkin lymphoma. Study information: Intravenous delivery of nivolumab at 3 mg/kg to patients occurred every 2 weeks. General observations from the study: Nivolumab initiated under 1 year post-ASCT led to patient exclusion. The diversity seen at baseline in complete responders resembled that of newly diagnosed patients. It was reported that newly diagnosed patients had less baseline TCR diversity than healthy donors.

No patient escaped relapse after autologous stem cell transplantation, and brentuximab vedotin exposure varied. From thawed PBMCs, magnetic negative selection was used to isolate the CD8+ T cells. Trimming pared 6 bases from V and 0 bases from J, leaving 9 bases between. Germline V lookup: CDR1 MNHEY, CDR2 SMNVEV (reference sequence). The CDR3 totals 15 residues. The sequence derives from a human donor with classical Hodgkin lymphoma. The material sequenced was CD8+ T cells from blood, taken at baseline. The chain links TRBV27 to TRBJ2-6; a possible D gene is TRBD1 (5 bases). CDR3 in amino acids: CASSLTVSGANVLTF. The CDR3 DNA reads as TGTGCCAGCAGCTTGACAGTCTCTGGGGCCAACGTCCTGACTTTC.